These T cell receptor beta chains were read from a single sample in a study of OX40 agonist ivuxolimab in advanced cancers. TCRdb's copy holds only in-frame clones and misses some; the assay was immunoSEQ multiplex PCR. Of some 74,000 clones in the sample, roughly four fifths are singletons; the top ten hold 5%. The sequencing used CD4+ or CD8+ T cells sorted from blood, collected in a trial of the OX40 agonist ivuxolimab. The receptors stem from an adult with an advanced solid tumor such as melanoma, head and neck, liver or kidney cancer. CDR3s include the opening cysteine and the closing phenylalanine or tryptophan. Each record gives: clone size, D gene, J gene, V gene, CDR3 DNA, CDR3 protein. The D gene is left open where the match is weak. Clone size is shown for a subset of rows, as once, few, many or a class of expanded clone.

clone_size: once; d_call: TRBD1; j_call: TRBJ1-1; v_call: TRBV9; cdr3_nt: TGTGCCAGCAGCGTAGAAGGGACAGGGAATGCTGAAGCTTTCTTT; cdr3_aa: CASSVEGTGNAEAFF
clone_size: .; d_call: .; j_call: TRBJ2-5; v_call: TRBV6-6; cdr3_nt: TGTGCCAGCAGATCACTCCAAGAGACCCAGTACTTC; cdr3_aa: CASRSLQETQYF
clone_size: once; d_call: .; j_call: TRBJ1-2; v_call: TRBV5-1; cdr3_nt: TGCGCCAGCAGCTTAAACGTAGACAGTGGCTACACCTTC; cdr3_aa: CASSLNVDSGYTF
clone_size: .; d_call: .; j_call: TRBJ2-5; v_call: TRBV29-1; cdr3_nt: TGCAGCGTCTCTACAGGGTGGGTAGAGACCCAGTACTTC; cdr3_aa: CSVSTGWVETQYF
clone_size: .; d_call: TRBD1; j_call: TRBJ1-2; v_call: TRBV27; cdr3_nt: TGTGCCAGCAGCCCCGACAGGGCGTTCTACTATGGCTACACCTTC; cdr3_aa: CASSPDRAFYYGYTF
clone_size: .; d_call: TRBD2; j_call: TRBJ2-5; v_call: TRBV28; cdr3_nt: TGTGCCAGCAGTCCCGCCTCGGCGGGAGGGACTCAAGAGACCCAGTACTTC; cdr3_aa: CASSPASAGGTQETQYF
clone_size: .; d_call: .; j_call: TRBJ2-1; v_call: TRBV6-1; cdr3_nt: TGTGCCAGCAGTGAAATTCCTACAGACAAAGAGTTCTTC; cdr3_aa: CASSEIPTDKEFF
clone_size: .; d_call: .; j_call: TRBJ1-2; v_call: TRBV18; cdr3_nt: TGTGCCAGCTCTCTAAGTAGAGGATCGGAGGGCTACACCTTC; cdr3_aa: CASSLSRGSEGYTF
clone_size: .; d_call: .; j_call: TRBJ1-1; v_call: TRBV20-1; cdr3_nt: TGCAGTGCTAGTGAACTCCCGACCAGTAGGTTT; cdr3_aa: CSASELPTSRF
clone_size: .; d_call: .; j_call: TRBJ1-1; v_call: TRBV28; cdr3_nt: TGTGCCAGCAGTTCGGGACAGAACACTGAAGCTTTCTTT; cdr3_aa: CASSSGQNTEAFF
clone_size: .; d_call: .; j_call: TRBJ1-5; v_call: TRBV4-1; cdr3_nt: TGCGCCAGCAGCCAAGTCATACTCACGGGCCATCAGCCCCAGCATTTT; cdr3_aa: CASSQVILTGHQPQHF
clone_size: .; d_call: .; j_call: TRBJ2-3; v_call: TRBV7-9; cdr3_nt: TGTGCCAGCAGCTTTATGGGGGGCGATACGCAGTATTTT; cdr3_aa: CASSFMGGDTQYF
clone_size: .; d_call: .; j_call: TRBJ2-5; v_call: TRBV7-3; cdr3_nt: TGTGCCAGCAGGCCCGAGAGGGGGAGCCATCCAGAGACCCAGTACTTC; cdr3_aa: CASRPERGSHPETQYF
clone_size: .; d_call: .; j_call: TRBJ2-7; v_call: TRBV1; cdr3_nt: TGCACCAGCAGCCAAGCGACTAGCGGCTCCTACGAGCAGTACTTC; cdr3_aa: CTSSQATSGSYEQYF
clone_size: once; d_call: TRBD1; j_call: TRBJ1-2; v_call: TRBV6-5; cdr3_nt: TGTGCCAGCAGTTACGCGGACAGGGCGCGGGGCTACACCTTC; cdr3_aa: CASSYADRARGYTF
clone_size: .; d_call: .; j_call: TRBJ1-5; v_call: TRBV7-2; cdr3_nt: TGTGCCAGCAGCTTAGATCCCGATCAGCCCCAGCATTTT; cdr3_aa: CASSLDPDQPQHF
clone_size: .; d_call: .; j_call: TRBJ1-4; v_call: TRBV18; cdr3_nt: TGTGCCAGCTCACCAGGCCCGGAACTTAATGAAAAACTGTTTTTT; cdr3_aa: CASSPGPELNEKLFF
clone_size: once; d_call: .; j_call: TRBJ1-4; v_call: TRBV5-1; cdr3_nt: TGCGCCAGCAGACGGGCCGAGGCAACTAATGAAAAACTGTTTTTT; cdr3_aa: CASRRAEATNEKLFF
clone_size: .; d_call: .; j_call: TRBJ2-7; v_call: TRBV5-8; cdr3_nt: TGTGCCAGCAGCATGAGCAGGGTCTTGGCTAGCGAGCAGTACTTC; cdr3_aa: CASSMSRVLASEQYF
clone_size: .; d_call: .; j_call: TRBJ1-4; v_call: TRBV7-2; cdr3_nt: TGTGCCAGCAGCTTCAAGAATGAAAAACTGTTTTTT; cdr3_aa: CASSFKNEKLFF
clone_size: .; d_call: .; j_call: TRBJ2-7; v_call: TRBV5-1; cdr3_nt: TGCGCCAGCAGCTTGGACGGGAGCTCCTACGAGCAGTACTTC; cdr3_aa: CASSLDGSSYEQYF
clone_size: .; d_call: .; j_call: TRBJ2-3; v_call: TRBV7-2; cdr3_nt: TGTGCCAGCAGCTCCCGGGGATTGGGTACGCAGTATTTT; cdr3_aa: CASSSRGLGTQYF
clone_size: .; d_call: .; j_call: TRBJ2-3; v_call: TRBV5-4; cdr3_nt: TGTGCCAGCAGCCCAGGGGCCGGTAGCACAGATACGCAGTATTTT; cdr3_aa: CASSPGAGSTDTQYF
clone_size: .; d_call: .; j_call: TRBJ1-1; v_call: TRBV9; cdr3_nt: TGTGCCAGCAGCCTCTGGGACGATACTGAAGCTTTCTTT; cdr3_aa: CASSLWDDTEAFF
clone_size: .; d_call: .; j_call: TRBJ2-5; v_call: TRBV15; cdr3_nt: TGTGCCACCAGCAGAGATGAGGGGGAGGGAGAGACCCAGTACTTC; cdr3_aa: CATSRDEGEGETQYF